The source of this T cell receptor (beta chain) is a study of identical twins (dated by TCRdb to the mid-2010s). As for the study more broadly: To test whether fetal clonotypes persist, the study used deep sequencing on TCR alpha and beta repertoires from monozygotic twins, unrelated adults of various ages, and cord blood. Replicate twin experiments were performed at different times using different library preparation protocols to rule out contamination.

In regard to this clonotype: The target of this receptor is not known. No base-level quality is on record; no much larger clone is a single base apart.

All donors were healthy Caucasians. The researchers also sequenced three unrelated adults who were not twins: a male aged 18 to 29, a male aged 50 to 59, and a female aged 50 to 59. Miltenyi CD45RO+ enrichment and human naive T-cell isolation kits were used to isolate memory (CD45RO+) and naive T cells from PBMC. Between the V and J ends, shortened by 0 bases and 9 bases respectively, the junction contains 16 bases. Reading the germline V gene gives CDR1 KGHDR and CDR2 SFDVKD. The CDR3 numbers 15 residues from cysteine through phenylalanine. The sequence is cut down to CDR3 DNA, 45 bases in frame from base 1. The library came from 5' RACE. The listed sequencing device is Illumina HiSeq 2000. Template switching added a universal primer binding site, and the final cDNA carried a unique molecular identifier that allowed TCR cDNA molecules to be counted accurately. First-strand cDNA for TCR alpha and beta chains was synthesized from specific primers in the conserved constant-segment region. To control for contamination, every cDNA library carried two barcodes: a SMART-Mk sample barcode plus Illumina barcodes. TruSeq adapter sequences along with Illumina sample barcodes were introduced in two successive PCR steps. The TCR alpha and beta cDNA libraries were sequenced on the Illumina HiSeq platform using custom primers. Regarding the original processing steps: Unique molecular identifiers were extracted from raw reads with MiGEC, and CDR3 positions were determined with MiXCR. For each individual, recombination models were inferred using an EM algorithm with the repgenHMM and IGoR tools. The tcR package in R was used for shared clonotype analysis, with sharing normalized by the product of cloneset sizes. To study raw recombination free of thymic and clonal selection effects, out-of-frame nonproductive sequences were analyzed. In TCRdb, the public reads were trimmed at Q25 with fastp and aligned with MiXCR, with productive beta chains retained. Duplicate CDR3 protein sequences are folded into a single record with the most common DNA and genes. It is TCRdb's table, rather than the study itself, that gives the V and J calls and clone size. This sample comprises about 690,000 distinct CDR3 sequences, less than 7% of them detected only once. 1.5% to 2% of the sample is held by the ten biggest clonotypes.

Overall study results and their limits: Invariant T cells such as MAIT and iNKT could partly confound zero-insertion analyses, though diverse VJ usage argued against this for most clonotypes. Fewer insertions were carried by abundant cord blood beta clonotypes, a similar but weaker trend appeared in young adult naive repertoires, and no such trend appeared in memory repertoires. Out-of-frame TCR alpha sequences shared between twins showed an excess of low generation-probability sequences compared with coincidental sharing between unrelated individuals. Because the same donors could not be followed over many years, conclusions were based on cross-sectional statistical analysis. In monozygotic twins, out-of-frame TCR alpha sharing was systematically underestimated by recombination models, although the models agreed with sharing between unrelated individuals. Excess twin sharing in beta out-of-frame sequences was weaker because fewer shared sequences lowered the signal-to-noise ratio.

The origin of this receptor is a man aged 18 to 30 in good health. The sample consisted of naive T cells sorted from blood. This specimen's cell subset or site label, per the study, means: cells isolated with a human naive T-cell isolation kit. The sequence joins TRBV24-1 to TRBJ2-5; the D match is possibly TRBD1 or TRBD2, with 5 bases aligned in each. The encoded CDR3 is CATSDLRGTDGAQYF. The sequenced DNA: TGTGCCACCAGTGATTTGCGTGGGACCGACGGGGCCCAGTACTTC.